The entry below describes one T cell receptor (beta chain). Its antigen remains undetermined. The input lacks base qualities; no much larger clone sits a single base away. This specimen belongs to a study of cytomegalovirus exposure and HLA in healthy donors (dated by TCRdb to 2016 to 2017). Concerning the study at large: In an earlier analysis of some 610 of the donors, around 300 Gb of sequence data and 90 million to 120 million unique TCR beta sequences from some 170 million T cells were reported. To study patterns of TCR occurrence, a later analysis re-analyzed previously published TCR beta repertoires from several hundred donors and added high-resolution HLA genotyping. Typing coverage differed by locus: A, B, C, DRB1 and DQB1 were typed in roughly 620-630 donors, DQA1 in about 510, DPA1 in 600 to 610, and DPB1 in just under 480. Every repertoire in the discovery cohort had been generated on one and the same sequencing platform. An earlier analysis of several hundred of the donors used high-throughput TCR beta sequencing to judge whether each TCR beta V gene segment behaved as functional or pseudogenic. Of the approximately 370 genotyped donors, roughly 76% were placed in the genetic ancestry cluster associated with self-reported Caucasian donors. The study profiled the T cell repertoires of about 720 subjects by immunosequencing and related them to cytomegalovirus serostatus. On average, roughly 250,000 unique TCR beta nucleotide sequences were sequenced per donor among 398 genotyped donors of the cohort, with roughly 20% of those sequences being non-productive. The study combined high-throughput TCR immunosequencing, statistical association of individual TCRs with disease status, and machine learning to predict cytomegalovirus infection status. Roughly 5 DR-DQ haplotypes were handled as single units for association and clustering because linkage in the cohort was strong. Class I and class II HLA loci were covered by the typing at four-digit resolution. In the later analysis, no new phenotypic data were used to find candidate immune exposures; instead, reliance was placed on TCR beta sequences and their occurrence across donors. The study aimed to test whether signatures of past pathogen exposure could be identified by cataloging public T cell receptors. Along with the roughly 670-subject first cohort, a separate validation cohort of over 90 different subjects was used. In a later genetic analysis, genome-wide SNP genotypes for about three fifths of the 666 donors were used, and that subset was treated as a discovery cohort. Donor age, sex, ethnicity and CMV serostatus were compiled alongside the repertoire data. An early release that covered around 590 HLA-typed donors contained about 300 gigabases of sequencing data and around 85 million unique TCR sequences. Beyond this particular receptor, the publication reports: In vitro tests confirmed that three of the cytomegalovirus-associated TCR beta chains recognize cytomegalovirus antigens. The presence/absence analyses assumed that sequencing depth was roughly uniform across donors, and that assumption may not be true. Because counts were too low, roughly 18 rarely observed V segments, including chromosome 9 orphons, were left out of the earlier analysis of approximately 500 of the donors. A further reported finding was that TCR beta sequences accurately predicted the HLA-A and HLA-B alleles for most subjects in the first cohort. An earlier analysis of around 500 of the donors showed that most TCR beta V segments appeared in productive rearrangements either about 87% or about 30% of the time, which broadly matched IMGT annotations. Across donors, most TCR sequences were observed very rarely, whereas some public TCRs were present in many individuals. A later analysis found that TCR association rates varied across HLA loci, with DRB1 alleles showing the most associated TCRs and HLA-C alleles the fewest. A cluster of highly shared sequence variants was judged likely to represent a technical artifact of the sequencing pipeline. According to a later genetic analysis, donors in an Asian-associated ancestry cluster had fewer N-insertions in productive TCRs than the approximately 710-donor mean. CMV serostatus was the only immune exposure information available for the cohort. In a later analysis, most CMV-associated TCR beta chains were found to appear HLA-restricted, with HLA associations seemingly driven largely by CMV exposure. HLA typing was unavailable for some donors at each locus, so association tests used only the typed subset. Assigning TCR associations to individual alleles was difficult when HLA alleles, especially DR and DQ, strongly co-occurred. V-gene and J-gene trimming of TCR beta chains was associated with a missense DCLRE1C variant in a later genetic analysis, and the association was replicated in an independent cohort. It was suggested by the authors that the approach could potentially be generalized to other disease states and immunological phenotypes. Correlated functional status among segregating V segments might be attributable to linkage disequilibrium, but an unknown experimental factor could not be ruled out. Compared with equally common non-associated chains, HLA-associated TCR beta chains in a later analysis were more clonally expanded and had lower generation probabilities. A later analysis associated 16,951 TCR beta sequences with specific HLA alleles at a false discovery rate of 0.05. The classifier was reported to diagnose cytomegalovirus status with high specificity and sensitivity in both the original and validation cohorts. According to a later analysis, parvovirus B19, influenza, CMV and Epstein-Barr virus appeared linked to several top co-occurrence clusters. A total of roughly 160 TCR beta chains were listed by the study as associated with cytomegalovirus. The 87-base-pair reads could not distinguish some IMGT-functional V segments, including TRBV6-2 and TRBV6-3, so those segments were excluded. This cohort had only TCR beta chains sequenced, and the lack of alpha or paired-chain data limited which features could be detected.

The cohort comprised around 690 healthy bone marrow donors. Cohort members were all nominally healthy when sampled, although unrecorded immune exposures were likely present. The donor was CMV seronegative and was included in the group of 352 seronegative cohort members. Every donor gave a peripheral blood sample, and the peripheral blood mononuclear cells from that sample were used for TCR beta sequencing. The Qiagen DNeasy Blood Extraction Kit was used to extract genomic DNA from the blood cell samples. The library relied on the immunoSEQ multiplex PCR assay. For the multiplex PCR, a mixture combining 60 forward primers for TCR Vbeta segments and 13 reverse primers for TCR Jbeta segments was used. Amplification of the CDR3 region of rearranged TCR beta genes was performed with a multiplex PCR assay on genomic DNA. On the Illumina HiSeq System, the amplified TCR beta libraries were sequenced as 87-base-pair reads. As for how the authors treated the data: In a later analysis, 80 million or so unique TCR beta chains were counted across the 500 to 850 repertoires, and around 10 million of these chains were shared by at least two donors. A nearest-neighbor algorithm error-corrected the raw reads and collapsed the reads into unique sequences, merging closely related sequences to remove PCR and sequencing errors. V, D and J gene segments were assigned by aligning CDR3 sequences to IMGT reference sequences. For a sequence to be retained, a match of at least six nucleotides was required to both a V gene segment and a J gene segment. Rearrangements were classified as productive when the CDR3 lacked stop codons and remained in frame with V and J, and all other rearrangements were classified as non-productive. Following IMGT convention, CDR3 was defined as the stretch from the second conserved V-encoded cysteine up to the conserved J-encoded phenylalanine. The earlier analysis of 500 to 750 of the donors excluded any sequence lacking an unambiguous match to a single V gene segment. An earlier analysis of approximately 590 of the donors classified V segments as functional when productive rearrangements were above 56.7% and as segregating when the standard deviation between donors was above 5%. A statistical classification framework was developed to diagnose cytomegalovirus status using the catalog of TCR beta chain sequences. In a later analysis, TCR nucleotide sequences were compared against IMGT/GENE-DB human TR gene sequences so that V and J genes could be assigned. Using the TCRdist pipeline, a later analysis assigned CDR3 sequences along with most-parsimonious VDJ recombination scenarios. In a later analysis, every TCR beta chain was defined by the combination of its CDR3 amino acid sequence and its V-gene family, and reads without a unique V-gene family were dropped. As a way to deal with suspected cross-contamination and a sequencing artifact, a later analysis dropped 500 to 700 nucleotide sequences that were highly shared and had low generation probability. In a later analysis, a clonal expansion index was calculated for each public chain from normalized within-repertoire ranks of inferred template counts. In a later analysis, generation probabilities were computed using a VDJ recombination model fitted to out-of-frame rearrangements, and the results were checked against IGoR. Hypergeometric tests were used in a later analysis to score TCR-TCR, TCR-HLA and TCR-CMV co-occurrence, with a repertoire-size bias correction applied to the TCR pairs. In a later analysis, false discovery rates were estimated by permuting HLA or CMV assignments 20 times. In a later analysis, co-occurring TCRs were grouped using DBSCAN, with TCRdist sequence similarity added in when clustering inside HLA-allele-positive subsets. Repertoires with fewer than 30,000 or more than 120,000 public chains, plus five repertoires with anomalous nucleotide sharing, were excluded from co-occurrence clustering. The source is immuneACCESS, and TCRdb retained only in-frame sequences with V and J called. Part of the clones is not carried over; for the studies checked, unresolved V genes explain less than half of this, and the remainder is unexplained. V, J and clone size reflect that table, while D and trimming were determined from the DNA. The table for this sample lists fewer than 200,000 clones; 80% of them were counted only once. 0.6% to 0.7% of the sample rests with the top ten.

From the cysteine through the phenylalanine, the CDR3 covers 18 amino acids. Left in the record is the CDR3 DNA by itself, 54 bases read in frame from the first base. V has 0 bases trimmed and J has 0 bases trimmed; junction bases matching no gene number 6. As encoded in the germline V gene, CDR1 is SGHRS while CDR2 is YFSETQ. Sequenced material: PBMCs. The sequence derives from a boy between 10 and 17 years old in good health and CMV-seronegative. The sequence links TRBV5-1 to TRBJ2-2; 9 bases in between match TRBD2. The CDR3 region reads CASSLARAGGANTGELFF. The sequenced DNA: TGCGCCAGCAGCTTGGCCAGGGCGGGAGGGGCGAACACCGGGGAGCTGTTTTTT.